One sample yielded the 10 T cell receptor beta chains listed below, sequenced in a study of regulatory T cells in long-lasting Graves disease. Both iRepertoire HTBI primers and Arm-PCR of CDR3 regions were used to build the TCR beta libraries. TCRdb reprocessed the multiplex PCR reads via MiXCR and lists one record per CDR3 protein. The sample consists of about 560,000 distinct CDR3 sequences, roughly 16% of them appearing once. Sample time point: newly diagnosed GD, antithyroid drugs for less than 3 months. The authors made the TCR library using RNA they extracted from PBMCs. This same sample was also taken into another study, of T cells in Graves' hyperthyroidism and ophthalmopathy.

The starting material was peripheral blood mononuclear cells (PBMCs), obtained at new diagnosis, from a patient treated with antithyroid drugs. The source of these receptors is a man aged 18-30 years with Graves disease.

The chain has TRBV7-2 and TRBJ2-7; 11 positions agree with TRBD2. CDR3 length equals 16 residues. The germline CDR1 and CDR2 sequences are SGHTA and FQGNSA. V trimming: 5 bases; J trimming: 2 bases; junction bases outside the gene matches: 8. CDR3 residues: CASSPSRLAGTYEQYF. The CDR3 coding sequence is TGTGCCAGCAGCCCGAGCCGACTAGCGGGGACCTACGAGCAGTACTTC.

V usage is TRBV28 and J usage is TRBJ2-5, with 7 bases lining up with TRBD1. This CDR3 region has 17 residues. CDR1 is MDHEN, CDR2 SYDVKM, per germline. V was pared by 4 bases and J by 5 bases, with 16 bases of the junction left unmatched. CDR3 bases: TGTGCCAGCAGTTCCCGGGGTGTCAGGGGGACAGCGGAGACCCAGTACTTC. Protein sequence: CASSSRGVRGTAETQYF.

This clonotype was counted only a few times. The chain combines TRBV6-1 with TRBJ1-1, with D uncertain. The V gene lost 6 bases and the J gene lost 0 bases, with 14 bases spanning the gap. Germline V gene sequence: CDR1 MNHNS, CDR2 SASEGT. The CDR3 is 15 residues long. CDR3 bases: TGTGCCAGCAGGGGGTCGGTGCATATGAACACTGAAGCTTTCTTT. Protein product: CASRGSVHMNTEAFF.

This clonotype came up many times. V gene TRBV6-1 combines with J gene TRBJ2-7; possibly TRBD1 for D (6 bases). Germline CDR1 is MNHNS and CDR2 is SASEGT. CDR3 length: 16 amino acids. The V and J ends lost 4 bases and 2 bases respectively, with 18 bases between them. CDR3 loop: CASSGQVNSVAYEQYF. The CDR3 region has the DNA TGTGCCAGCAGTGGACAGGTGAATTCGGTGGCCTACGAGCAGTACTTC.

This clonotype was recorded a few times. This chain uses TRBV9 with TRBJ2-5; 7 bases are shared with TRBD1. CDR1 and CDR2 (germline): SGDLS, YYNGEE. Trimming cost V 4 bases and J 4 bases; bases outside gene matches: 10. The CDR3 is 15 amino acids. CDR3 region: CASSPRQGRGETQYF. CDR3 in DNA: TGTGCCAGCAGCCCAAGACAGGGCCGGGGAGAGACCCAGTACTTC.

This clonotype has only a few counts. CDR3 DNA: TGTGCCAGCAGAAAACCGGGACAGAACTATGGCTACACCTTC. Translation: CASRKPGQNYGYTF. The chain recombines TRBV6-1 with TRBJ1-2, with TRBD1 identical over 7 bases. CDR3 length: 14 amino acids. Trimming removed 6 bases from V and 2 bases from J; junction bases left unmatched: 6. From germline, CDR1 is MNHNS and CDR2 SASEGT.

V usage is TRBV20-1 and J usage is TRBJ1-5; a possible D gene is TRBD1 (5 bases). This CDR3 has 14 amino acids. Germline values: CDR1 DFQATT, CDR2 SNEGSKA (reference sequence). V gave up 6 bases and J gave up 1 base, with 13 bases separating them. The CDR3 DNA reads as TGCAGTGCATTTCCGGGACTGAGCAATCAGCCCCAGCATTTT. Its protein product is CSAFPGLSNQPQHF.

The sample holds many counts of this clonotype. V usage is TRBV12-3 or TRBV12-4 and J usage is TRBJ1-2, with D uncertain. The CDR3 has 15 amino acids. V lost 6 bases and J lost 2, with 16 bases in between. CDR3 bases: TGTGCCAGCAGACCCGCGGGCAGGATAAACTATGGCTACACCTTC. It encodes CASRPAGRINYGYTF.

There are a few counts of this clonotype. This chain joins TRBV10-3 and TRBJ1-2, with a weak D call TRBD1 (6 bases). Germline-derived CDR1 and CDR2 are ENHRY and SYGVKD. This CDR3 has 13 residues. The ends were cut back, 3 bases at V and 8 bases at J, with 13 bases in the middle. The CDR3 protein is CAISDTGAEGYTF. The CDR3 bases are TGTGCCATCAGTGATACGGGGGCGGAAGGCTACACCTTC.

This clonotype was seen at least ten times. V and J are TRBV12-3 or TRBV12-4 and TRBJ1-5, with TRBD1 as a possible D gene (5 bases). The CDR3 runs 18 residues. Trimming removed 10 bases at V and 6 bases at J, with 31 bases between. The DNA for the CDR3 is TGTGCCACCTCAATAACAGGAAACCAGGGACGAGGTTTTCAGCCCCAGCATTTT. This codes for CATSITGNQGRGFQPQHF.